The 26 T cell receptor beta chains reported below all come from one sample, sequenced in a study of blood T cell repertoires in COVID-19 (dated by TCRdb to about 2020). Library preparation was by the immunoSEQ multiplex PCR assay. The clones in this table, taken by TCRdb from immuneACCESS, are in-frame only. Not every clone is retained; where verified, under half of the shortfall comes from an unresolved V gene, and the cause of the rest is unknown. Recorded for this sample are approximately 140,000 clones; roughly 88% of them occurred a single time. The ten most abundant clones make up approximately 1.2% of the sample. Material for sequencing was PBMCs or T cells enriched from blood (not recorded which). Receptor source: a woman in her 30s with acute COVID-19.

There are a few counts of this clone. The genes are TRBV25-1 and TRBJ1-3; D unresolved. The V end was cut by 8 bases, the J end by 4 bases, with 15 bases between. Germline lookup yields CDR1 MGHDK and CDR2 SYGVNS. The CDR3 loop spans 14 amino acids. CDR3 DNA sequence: TGTGCCAGCGTGGGAGACTTAAGCGGAAACACCATATATTTT. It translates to CASVGDLSGNTIYF.

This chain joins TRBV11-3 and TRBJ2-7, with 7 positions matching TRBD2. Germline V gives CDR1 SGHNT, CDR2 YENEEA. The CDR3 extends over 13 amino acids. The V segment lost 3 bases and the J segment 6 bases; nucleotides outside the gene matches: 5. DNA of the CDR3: TGTGCCAGCAGCTTTGTAACGGGAGGCGAGCAGTACTTC. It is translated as CASSFVTGGEQYF.

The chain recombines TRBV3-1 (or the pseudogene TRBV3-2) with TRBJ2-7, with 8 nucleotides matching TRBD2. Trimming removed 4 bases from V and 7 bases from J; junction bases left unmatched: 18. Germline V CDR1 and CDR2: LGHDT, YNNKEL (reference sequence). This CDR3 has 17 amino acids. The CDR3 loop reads CASSPAPPRGVRMEQYF. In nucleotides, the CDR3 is TGTGCCAGCAGCCCGGCACCCCCGCGGGGGGTGAGGATGGAGCAGTACTTC.

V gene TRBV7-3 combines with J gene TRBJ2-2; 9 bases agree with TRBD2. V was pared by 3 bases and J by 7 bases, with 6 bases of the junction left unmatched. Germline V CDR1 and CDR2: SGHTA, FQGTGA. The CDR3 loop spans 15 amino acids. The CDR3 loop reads CASSFLAGSNGELFF. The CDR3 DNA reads TGTGCCAGCAGCTTTCTAGCGGGATCGAACGGGGAGCTGTTTTTT. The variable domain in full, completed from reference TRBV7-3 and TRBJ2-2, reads GAGVSQTPSNKVTEKGKYVELRCDPISGHTALYWYRQSLGQGPEFLIYFQGTGAADDSGLPNDRFFAVRPEGSVSTLKIQRTERGDSAVYLCASSFLAGSNGELFFGEGSRLTVL.

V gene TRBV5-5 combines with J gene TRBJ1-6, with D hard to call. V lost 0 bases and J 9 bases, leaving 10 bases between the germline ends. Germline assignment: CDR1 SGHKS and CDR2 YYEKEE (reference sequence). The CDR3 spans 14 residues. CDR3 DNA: TGTGCCAGCAGCTTGGGTGAGGCGCTTTCACCCCTCCACTTT. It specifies CASSLGEALSPLHF.

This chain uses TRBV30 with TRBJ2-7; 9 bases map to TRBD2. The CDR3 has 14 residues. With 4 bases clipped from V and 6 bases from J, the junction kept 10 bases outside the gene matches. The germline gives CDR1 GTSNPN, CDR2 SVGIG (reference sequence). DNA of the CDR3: TGTGCCTGGATAGAAGCTAGCGGGAATTCCGAGCAGTACTTC. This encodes CAWIEASGNSEQYF.

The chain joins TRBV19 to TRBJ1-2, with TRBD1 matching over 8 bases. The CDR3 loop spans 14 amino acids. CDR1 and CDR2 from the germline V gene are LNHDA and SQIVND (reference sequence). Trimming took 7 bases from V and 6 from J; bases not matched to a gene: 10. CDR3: CASTSFGQGDGYTF. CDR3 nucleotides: TGTGCCAGTACCAGTTTCGGACAGGGCGATGGCTACACCTTC.

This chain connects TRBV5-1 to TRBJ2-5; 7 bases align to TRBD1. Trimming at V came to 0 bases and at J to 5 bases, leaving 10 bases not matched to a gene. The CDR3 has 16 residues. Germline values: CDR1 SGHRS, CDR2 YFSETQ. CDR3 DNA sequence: TGCGCCAGCAGCTTGGGAGAACAGACAGGGCAGGAGACCCAGTACTTC. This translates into CASSLGEQTGQETQYF. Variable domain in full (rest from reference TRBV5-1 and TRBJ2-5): KAGVTQTPRYLIKTRGQQVTLSCSPISGHRSVSWYQQTPGQGLQFLFEYFSETQRNKGNFPGRFSGRQFSNSRSEMNVSTLELGDSALYLCASSLGEQTGQETQYFGPGTRLLVL.

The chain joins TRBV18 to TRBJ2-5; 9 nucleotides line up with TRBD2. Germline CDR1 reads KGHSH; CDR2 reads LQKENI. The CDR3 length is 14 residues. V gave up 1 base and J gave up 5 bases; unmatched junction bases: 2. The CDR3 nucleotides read TGTGCCAGCTCACCACTAGCGGGAGATGAGACCCAGTACTTC. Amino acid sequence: CASSPLAGDETQYF.

In DNA, the CDR3 is TGTGCCAGCACTGTAGGCTCGGGGACAGGGGGCGCGGCCACTGAAGCTTTCTTT. The encoded protein is CASTVGSGTGGAATEAFF. V and J are TRBV2 and TRBJ1-1; 12 bases match TRBD1. V dropped 7 bases and J dropped 4; count of bases not matched to a gene: 16. This CDR3 has 18 residues. In germline, CDR1 is SNHLY, CDR2 FYNNEI.

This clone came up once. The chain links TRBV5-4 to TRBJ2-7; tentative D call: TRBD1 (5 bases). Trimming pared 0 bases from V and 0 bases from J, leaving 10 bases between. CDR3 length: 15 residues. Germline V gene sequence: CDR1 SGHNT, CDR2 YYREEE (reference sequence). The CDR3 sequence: CASSLGGGYSYEQYF. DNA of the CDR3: TGTGCCAGCAGCTTGGGGGGCGGATACTCCTACGAGCAGTACTTC.

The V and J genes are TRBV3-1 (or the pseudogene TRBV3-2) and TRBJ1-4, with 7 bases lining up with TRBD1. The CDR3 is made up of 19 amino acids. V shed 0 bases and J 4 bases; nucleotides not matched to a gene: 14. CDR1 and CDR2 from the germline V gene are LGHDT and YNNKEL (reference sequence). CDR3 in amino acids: CASSQDRGFWGQSNEKLFF. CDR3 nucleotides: TGTGCCAGCAGCCAAGATCGTGGTTTCTGGGGACAGAGTAATGAAAAACTGTTTTTT.

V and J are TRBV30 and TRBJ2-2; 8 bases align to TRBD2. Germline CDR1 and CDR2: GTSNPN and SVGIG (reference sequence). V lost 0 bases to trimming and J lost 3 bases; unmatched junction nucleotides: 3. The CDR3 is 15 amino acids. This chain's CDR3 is CAWSVQREHTGELFF. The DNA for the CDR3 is TGTGCCTGGAGTGTACAGCGGGAGCACACCGGGGAGCTGTTTTTT.

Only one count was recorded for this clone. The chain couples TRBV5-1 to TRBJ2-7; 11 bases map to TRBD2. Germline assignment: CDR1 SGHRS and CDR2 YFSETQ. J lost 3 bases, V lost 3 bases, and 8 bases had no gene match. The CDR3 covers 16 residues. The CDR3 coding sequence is TGCGCCAGCAGCTCGGACTCACTAGCGGGAGTCTACGAGCAGTACTTC. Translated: CASSSDSLAGVYEQYF.

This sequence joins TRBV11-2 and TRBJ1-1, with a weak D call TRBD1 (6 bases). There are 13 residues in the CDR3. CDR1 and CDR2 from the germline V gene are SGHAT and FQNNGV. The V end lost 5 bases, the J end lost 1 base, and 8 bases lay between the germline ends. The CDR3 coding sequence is TGTGCCAGCAGCGTACAGGGGAACACTGAAGCTTTCTTT. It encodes CASSVQGNTEAFF.

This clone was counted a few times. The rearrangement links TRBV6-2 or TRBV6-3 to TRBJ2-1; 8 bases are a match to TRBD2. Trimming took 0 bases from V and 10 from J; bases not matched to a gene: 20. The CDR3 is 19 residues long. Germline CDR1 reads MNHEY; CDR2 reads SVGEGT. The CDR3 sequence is CASSYSGSLLAARGGEQFF. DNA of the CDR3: TGTGCCAGCAGTTACTCGGGGTCCTTACTAGCGGCCCGGGGGGGGGAGCAGTTCTTC.

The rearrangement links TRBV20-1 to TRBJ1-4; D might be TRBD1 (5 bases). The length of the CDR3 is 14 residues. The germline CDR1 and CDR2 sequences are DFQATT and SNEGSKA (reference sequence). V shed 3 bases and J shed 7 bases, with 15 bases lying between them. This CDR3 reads CSASNKQGSEKLFF. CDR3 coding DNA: TGCAGTGCTAGTAACAAGCAGGGAAGTGAAAAACTGTTTTTT.

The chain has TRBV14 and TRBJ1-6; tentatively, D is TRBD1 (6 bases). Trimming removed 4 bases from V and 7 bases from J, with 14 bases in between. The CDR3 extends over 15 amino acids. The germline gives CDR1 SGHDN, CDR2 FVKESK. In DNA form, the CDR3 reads TGTGCCAGCAGCCCTCGGACAGCTCTGAATTCACCCCTCCACTTT. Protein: CASSPRTALNSPLHF.

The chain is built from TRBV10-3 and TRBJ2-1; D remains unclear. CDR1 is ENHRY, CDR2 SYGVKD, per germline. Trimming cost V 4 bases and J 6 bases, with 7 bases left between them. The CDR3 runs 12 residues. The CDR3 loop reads CAISGAGNEQFF. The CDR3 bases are TGTGCCATCAGTGGGGCAGGCAATGAGCAGTTCTTC.

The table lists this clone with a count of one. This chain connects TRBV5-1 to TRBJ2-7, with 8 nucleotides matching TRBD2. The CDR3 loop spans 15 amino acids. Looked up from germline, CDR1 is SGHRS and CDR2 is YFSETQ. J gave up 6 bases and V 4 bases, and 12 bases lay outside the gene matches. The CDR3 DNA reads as TGCGCCAGCAGCCCTGGGCAAGCGGGAGTCAGCGAGCAGTACTTC. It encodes CASSPGQAGVSEQYF.

The CDR3 DNA reads TGCGCCAGCAGCCCAGGGGGGACGGCAACTAATGAAAAACTGTTTTTT. Translation: CASSPGGTATNEKLFF. The J gene is TRBJ1-4, the V gene TRBV4-3; the match to TRBD1 covers 7 bases. CDR3 length: 16 residues. V lost 4 bases to trimming and J lost 0 bases; unmatched junction nucleotides: 5. CDR1 is LGHNA, CDR2 YSLEER, per germline.

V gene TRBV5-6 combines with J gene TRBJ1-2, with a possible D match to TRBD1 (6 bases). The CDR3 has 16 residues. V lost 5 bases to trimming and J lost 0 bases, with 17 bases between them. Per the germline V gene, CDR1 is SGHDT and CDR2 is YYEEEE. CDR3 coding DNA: TGTGCCAGCAGTCTCGTTGGGGGGGCTCCTAACTATGGCTACACCTTC. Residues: CASSLVGGAPNYGYTF.

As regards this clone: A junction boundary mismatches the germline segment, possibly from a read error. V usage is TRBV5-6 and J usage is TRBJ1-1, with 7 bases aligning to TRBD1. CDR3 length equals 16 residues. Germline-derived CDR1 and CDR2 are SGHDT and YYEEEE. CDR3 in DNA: TGTGCCAGCAGCTTGTTTCTAGGGGGCGTGAACACTGAAACTTTCTTT. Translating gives CASSLFLGGVNTETFF.

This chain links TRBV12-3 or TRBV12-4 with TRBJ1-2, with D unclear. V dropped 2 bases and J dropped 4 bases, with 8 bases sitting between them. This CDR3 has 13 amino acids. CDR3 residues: CASSLSGTYGYTF. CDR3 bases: TGTGCCAGCAGTTTATCAGGCACCTATGGCTACACCTTC.

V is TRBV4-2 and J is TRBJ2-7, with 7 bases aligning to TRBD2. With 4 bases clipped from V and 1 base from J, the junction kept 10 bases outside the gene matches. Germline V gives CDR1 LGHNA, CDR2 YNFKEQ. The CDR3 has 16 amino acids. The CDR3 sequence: CASSLGAGVDSYEQYF. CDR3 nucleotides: TGTGCCAGCAGCCTAGGGGCGGGGGTGGATTCCTACGAGCAGTACTTC.

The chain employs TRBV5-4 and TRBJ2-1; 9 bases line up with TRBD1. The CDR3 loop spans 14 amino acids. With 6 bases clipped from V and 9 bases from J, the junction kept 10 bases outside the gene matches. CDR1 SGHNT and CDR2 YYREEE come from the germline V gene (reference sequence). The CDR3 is CASTWGQGVVEQFF. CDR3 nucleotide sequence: TGTGCCAGCACCTGGGGACAGGGTGTCGTTGAGCAGTTCTTC.